What follows is one T cell receptor beta chain and its context. Its antigen remains unidentified. This sample was taken from a study of T cells in localized non-small cell lung cancer. Study-wide points: Clonality peaked in uninvolved adjacent lung rather than tumor. Density of T cells in blood, when higher, went with longer overall survival. For the top 100 tumor clones, a median around 55 also appeared in adjacent lung.

Germline values: CDR1 SGHAT, CDR2 FQNNGV. This CDR3 has 14 residues. V was clipped by 4 bases and J by 2 bases, with 11 bases between them. TCRdb's table, derived via immunoSEQ multiplex PCR, lists solely in-frame clones and lacks some. The sample holds 35,000 to 45,000 clones, around 90% seen once. This specimen was peripheral blood, taken before any cancer treatment. This chain joins TRBV11-2 and TRBJ2-5, with D perhaps matching TRBD1 (6 bases). The TCR sequence derives from a female donor older than 55 with stage I lung adenocarcinoma. As DNA, the CDR3 is TGTGCCAGCAGCTCAGGACAGATACAAGAGACCCAGTACTTC. Its translation is CASSSGQIQETQYF.